These 25 T cell receptor beta chains share one sample of origin, sequenced in a study of cytomegalovirus exposure and HLA in healthy donors. In the PCR, 60 Vbeta and 13 Jbeta primers were used. TCRdb keeps only in-frame clones here, not all; method: immunoSEQ multiplex PCR. In total, the table holds 90,000 to 120,000 clones. Sequencing was done on a sample of PBMCs. These receptors came from a man aged 45 to 65 in good health and CMV-seronegative.

The rearrangement uses TRBV5-1 and TRBJ2-1, with 8 bases identical to TRBD2. V lost 4 bases and J lost 2; bases outside the gene matches: 8. CDR3 length: 16 residues. The germline gives CDR1 SGHRS, CDR2 YFSETQ. DNA for the CDR3: TGCGCCAGCAGCCCACTTAGCGGGGCCACCTACAATGAGCAGTTCTTC. Translating it yields CASSPLSGATYNEQFF.

The chain joins TRBV5-1 to TRBJ2-7; D not resolved. This CDR3 has 13 residues. Deletions cut 3 bases from V and 4 bases from J, with 11 bases between. Germline V gene data show CDR1 as SGHRS and CDR2 as YFSETQ. The CDR3 nucleotides are TGCGCCAGCAGCTCCGAGGAGATATACGAGCAGTACTTC. The encoded protein is CASSSEEIYEQYF.

This chain joins TRBV5-1 and TRBJ1-6; TRBD1 matches at 7 bases. J lost 7 bases, V lost 4 bases, and 8 bases had no gene match. The CDR3 loop spans 15 amino acids. Germline CDR1 SGHRS, CDR2 YFSETQ. CDR3 bases: TGCGCCAGCAGCGAGATGACAGGGTTAAATTCACCCCTCCACTTT. It yields the protein CASSEMTGLNSPLHF. Full variable domain (outside the CDR3, taken from reference TRBV5-1 and TRBJ1-6): KAGVTQTPRYLIKTRGQQVTLSCSPISGHRSVSWYQQTPGQGLQFLFEYFSETQRNKGNFPGRFSGRQFSNSRSEMNVSTLELGDSALYLCASSEMTGLNSPLHFGNGTRLTVT.

V and J are TRBV5-6 and TRBJ2-1, with a tentative D call TRBD1 (6 bases). Trimming pared 2 bases from V and 9 bases from J, leaving 9 bases between. The CDR3 runs to 12 residues. CDR1 is SGHDT and CDR2 is YYEEEE in the germline V gene. The CDR3 DNA is TGTGCCAGCAGCTTAAGGGGGAGTGAGCAGTTCTTC. As protein: CASSLRGSEQFF.

This chain connects TRBV2 to TRBJ2-7, with 14 bases lining up with TRBD2. The CDR3 has 16 residues. The ends lost 5 bases at V and 5 bases at J; junction bases unmatched: 8. Germline V gene lookup returns CDR1 SNHLY and CDR2 FYNNEI. Here the CDR3 DNA reads TGTGCCAGCAGTTCCGGGACTAGCGGGAGTTCCCACGAGCAGTACTTC. Its translation: CASSSGTSGSSHEQYF.

For the CDR3, the DNA is TGTGCCAGCATCCGAGCGGAGTCAGCTTCCGAGCAGTACTTC. Protein product: CASIRAESASEQYF. This sequence joins TRBV13 and TRBJ2-7; weak D call: TRBD2 (5 bases). The CDR3 runs to 14 residues. CDR1 and CDR2 from the germline V gene are PRHDT and FYEKMQ (reference sequence). V was shortened by 7 bases and J by 6 bases, with 19 bases between the two germline ends.

The rearrangement uses TRBV4-2 and TRBJ2-5; D is uncertain. This CDR3 comprises 12 residues. V was trimmed by 3 bases and J by 11 bases, leaving 13 bases between them. The germline CDR1 and CDR2 sequences are LGHNA and YNFKEQ. The CDR3 sequence is CASSQTAGRQYF. The CDR3 DNA is TGTGCCAGCAGCCAGACTGCTGGTAGGCAGTACTTC.

The chain combines TRBV7-2 with TRBJ1-1; D is possibly TRBD1 (5 bases). This CDR3 comprises 15 residues. The germline CDR1 and CDR2 sequences are SGHTA and FQGNSA. Trimming took off 5 bases at V and 1 base at J, with 14 bases between the two ends. The CDR3 nucleotides are TGTGCCAGCAGCCTCGCACAGGCATGGAACACTGAAGCTTTCTTT. Its protein product is CASSLAQAWNTEAFF.

V is TRBV5-6 and J is TRBJ1-1, with no clear D. Between the trimmed V and J ends, which lost 2 bases and 3 bases, there was a span of 8 bases. The germline gives CDR1 SGHDT, CDR2 YYEEEE. The CDR3 consists of 13 residues. The CDR3 DNA sequence: TGTGCCAGCAGCTTACTCGGAGACACTGAAGCTTTCTTT. This sequence encodes CASSLLGDTEAFF.

The rearrangement joins TRBV11-3 to TRBJ1-1; 7 bases are a match to TRBD1. This CDR3 contains 18 residues. With V trimmed by 4 bases and J by 0 bases, 14 bases remained unmatched. Germline loops: CDR1 SGHNT, CDR2 YENEEA. CDR3 sequence (DNA): TGTGCCAGCAGCTCAGGGATTGGACAGGCCCCTATGAACACTGAAGCTTTCTTT. Translation: CASSSGIGQAPMNTEAFF.

The chain employs TRBV29-1 and TRBJ2-1, with TRBD2 matching 12 bases. The length of the CDR3 is 17 residues. Losses at the gene ends were 3 bases for V and 0 bases for J; bases not matched to a gene: 6. Germline CDR1 and CDR2: SQVTM and ANQGSEA. In nucleotides, the CDR3 is TGCAGCGTTGAGGGGCTAGCGGGAGGGCCCTCCTACAATGAGCAGTTCTTC. Protein: CSVEGLAGGPSYNEQFF.

The rearrangement joins TRBV7-2 to TRBJ2-7, with 13 bases fitting TRBD2. Germline lookup yields CDR1 SGHTA and CDR2 FQGNSA. Trimming at V came to 8 bases and at J to 3 bases, leaving 7 bases not matched to a gene. CDR3 length equals 15 residues. Here the CDR3 DNA reads TGTGCCAGCGGGAGGACTAGCGGGGGTTACTACGAGCAGTACTTC. Its translation is CASGRTSGGYYEQYF.

The rearrangement joins TRBV5-4 to TRBJ1-2; 7 bases align to TRBD1. Germline assignment: CDR1 SGHNT and CDR2 YYREEE (reference sequence). The V and J ends lost 2 bases and 3 bases, in that order; junction bases with no gene match: 4. The CDR3 extends over 14 amino acids. The CDR3 DNA reads as TGTGCCAGCAGCTTTAGGACAGGTTACTATGGCTACACCTTC. Protein product: CASSFRTGYYGYTF.

This chain uses TRBV2 with TRBJ1-3; D possibly corresponds to TRBD1 (5 bases). CDR1 and CDR2 from the germline V gene are SNHLY and FYNNEI. V lost 3 bases and J 2 bases, leaving 8 bases between the germline ends. This CDR3 comprises 14 residues. As DNA, the CDR3 is TGTGCCAGCAGTGAGGGGGGGACTGGAAACACCATATATTTT. This sequence encodes CASSEGGTGNTIYF.

This chain uses TRBV4-1 with TRBJ1-4; D is unresolved. This CDR3 is 13 amino acids long. From germline, CDR1 is MGHRA and CDR2 YSYEKL. The V end was cut by 7 bases, the J end by 8 bases, with 14 bases between. The CDR3 DNA reads as TGCGCCAGCACCTATTCACCGGGGGAAAAACTGTTTTTT. Amino acids: CASTYSPGEKLFF.

The genes are TRBV6-5 and TRBJ2-2; D is possibly TRBD1 (5 bases). CDR1 is MNHEY, CDR2 SVGAGI, per germline. V dropped 6 bases and J dropped 3 bases, with 8 bases sitting between them. This CDR3 has 13 residues. Here the CDR3 DNA reads TGTGCCAGCAGGCAGGGATACACCGGGGAGCTGTTTTTT. This codes for CASRQGYTGELFF.

Note on this clone: Relative to the germline gene, one junction end is altered; a read error may explain this. The chain uses TRBV7-7 and TRBJ2-5, with a possible D match to TRBD2 (5 bases). This CDR3 has 14 residues. Germline V CDR1 and CDR2: SSHAT, FNYEAQ (reference sequence). CDR3 sequence reads: CASSLGGSEKTQYF. CDR3 nucleotide sequence: TGTGCTAGCAGCTTAGGAGGTAGTGAAAAGACCCAGTACTTC. Supplemented by reference TRBV7-7 and TRBJ2-5, the full variable domain reads GAGVSQSPRYKVTKRGQDVTLRCDPISSHATLYWYQQALGQGPEFLTYFNYEAQPDKSGLPSDRFSAERPEGSISTLTIQRTEQRDSAMYRCASSLGGSEKTQYFGPGTRLLVL.

This chain uses TRBV5-1 with TRBJ2-1; the D gene is possibly TRBD2 (6 bases). Germline V gene sequence: CDR1 SGHRS, CDR2 YFSETQ. V was shortened by 3 bases and J by 8 bases, with 15 bases between the two germline ends. The CDR3 runs to 14 residues. CDR3 region: CASSSGTPGDEQFF. The CDR3 DNA reads as TGCGCCAGCAGCTCCGGGACTCCGGGCGATGAGCAGTTCTTC.

This rearrangement joins TRBV7-9 to TRBJ2-7, with D hard to call. The V gene lost 5 bases and the J gene lost 7 bases, with 9 bases spanning the gap. This CDR3 comprises 11 residues. Germline V CDR1 and CDR2: SEHNR, FQNEAQ (reference sequence). The CDR3 nucleotides read TGTGCCAGCAGCCCCGGTTGGGAGCAGTACTTC. Amino acid sequence: CASSPGWEQYF. Full variable domain (outside the CDR3, taken from reference TRBV7-9 and TRBJ2-7): DTGVSQNPRHKITKRGQNVTFRCDPISEHNRLYWYRQTLGQGPEFLTYFQNEAQLEKSRLLSDRFSAERPKGSFSTLEIQRTEQGDSAMYLCASSPGWEQYFGPGTRLTVT.

This chain links TRBV4-1 with TRBJ2-1; D may be TRBD2 (5 bases). Germline CDR1 and CDR2: MGHRA and YSYEKL. This CDR3 region has 17 residues. Between the trimmed V and J ends, which lost 1 base and 8 bases, there was a span of 21 bases. The CDR3 DNA reads as TGCGCCAGCAGCCAAGGTTCGTCCTTTTTTGCGGAGGATGAGCAGTTCTTC. Translated, it gives CASSQGSSFFAEDEQFF.

The genes are TRBV2 and TRBJ2-7; 7 bases are shared with TRBD1. The germline V gene has CDR1 SNHLY and CDR2 FYNNEI. The CDR3 has 15 residues. With V trimmed by 3 bases and J by 1 base, 6 bases remained unmatched. CDR3 sequence reads: CASSDRQGVSYEQYF. The CDR3 DNA reads TGTGCCAGCAGTGATAGACAGGGAGTATCCTACGAGCAGTACTTC.

In the case of this clone: In the same sample, other DNA sequences code for this CDR3. V gene TRBV6-5 combines with J gene TRBJ1-3; perhaps TRBD1 as D (6 bases). With 2 bases removed from V and 3 bases from J, the gap between germline ends came to 14 bases. This CDR3 has 16 amino acids. The germline V gene has CDR1 MNHEY and CDR2 SVGAGI. This CDR3 is CASSYDGRGYGNTIYF. The CDR3 coding sequence is TGTGCCAGCAGTTACGACGGCAGGGGCTATGGAAACACCATATATTTT.

The chain carries TRBV7-2 and TRBJ1-2, with 9 positions matching TRBD1. Germline loops: CDR1 SGHTA, CDR2 FQGNSA. The CDR3 is 14 amino acids. The junction had 9 bases not matched to a gene; V was cut back by 5 bases and J by 8 bases. CDR3 region: CASSPAGTGIGYTF. As DNA, the CDR3 is TGTGCCAGCAGCCCCGCCGGGACAGGGATCGGCTACACCTTC.

This rearrangement joins TRBV11-3 to TRBJ1-1; no reliable D call. V was trimmed by 6 bases and J by 3 bases, leaving 14 bases between them. The germline gives CDR1 SGHNT, CDR2 YENEEA. This CDR3 region has 14 residues. Here the CDR3 reads CASRLSNRHTEAFF. CDR3 nucleotide sequence: TGTGCCAGCAGGTTGAGTAACAGACACACTGAAGCTTTCTTT.

The chain recombines TRBV5-1 with TRBJ1-1, with a weak D call TRBD1 (6 bases). CDR3 length equals 13 residues. Looked up from germline, CDR1 is SGHRS and CDR2 is YFSETQ. The V end was cut by 2 bases, the J end by 6 bases, with 11 bases between. CDR3 loop: CASSLRGISEAFF. The DNA of the CDR3 is TGCGCCAGCAGCTTAAGGGGGATTTCTGAAGCTTTCTTT. Combining the CDR3 with reference TRBV5-1 and TRBJ1-1 gives the whole variable domain KAGVTQTPRYLIKTRGQQVTLSCSPISGHRSVSWYQQTPGQGLQFLFEYFSETQRNKGNFPGRFSGRQFSNSRSEMNVSTLELGDSALYLCASSLRGISEAFFGQGTRLTVV.